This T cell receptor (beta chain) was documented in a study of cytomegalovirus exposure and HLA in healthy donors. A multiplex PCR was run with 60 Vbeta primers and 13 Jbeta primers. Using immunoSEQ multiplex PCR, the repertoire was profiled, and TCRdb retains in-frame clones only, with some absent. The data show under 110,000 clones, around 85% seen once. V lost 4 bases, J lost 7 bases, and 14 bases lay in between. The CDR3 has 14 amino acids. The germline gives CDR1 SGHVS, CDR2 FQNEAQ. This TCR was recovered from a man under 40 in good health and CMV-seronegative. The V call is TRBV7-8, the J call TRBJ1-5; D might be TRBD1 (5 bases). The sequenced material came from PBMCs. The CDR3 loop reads CASSSRGGQQPQHF. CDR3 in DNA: TGTGCCAGCAGCTCCCGGGGGGGTCAACAGCCCCAGCATTTT.